What follows are 7 T cell receptor beta chains derived from one specimen sequenced in a study of cytomegalovirus exposure and HLA in healthy donors. Profiled with immunoSEQ multiplex PCR; TCRdb holds only in-frame clones, not every one. The sample comprises 350,000 or so clones, more than 80% of which are singletons, and around 0.8% rests with the top ten. Sequencing input: PBMCs. The receptors shown here come from a woman aged 18-30 years in good health and CMV-seronegative.

This clone was recorded a few times. The rearrangement joins TRBV19 to TRBJ1-5, with TRBD1 identical over 7 bases. With 4 bases clipped from V and 4 bases from J, the junction kept 7 bases outside the gene matches. This CDR3 is built from 15 residues. Germline lookup yields CDR1 LNHDA and CDR2 SQIVND (reference sequence). Here the CDR3 DNA reads TGTGCCAGTAGTAGAGGCCCACAGGGGAATCAGCCCCAGCATTTT. Translated: CASSRGPQGNQPQHF. The full variable domain, rest sourced from reference TRBV19 and TRBJ1-5, is DGGITQSPKYLFRKEGQNVTLSCEQNLNHDAMYWYRQDPGQGLRLIYYSQIVNDFQKGDIAEGYSVSREKKESFPLTVTSAQKNPTAFYLCASSRGPQGNQPQHFGDGTRLSIL.

The V and J genes are TRBV7-9 and TRBJ2-2; 8 bases align to TRBD2. This CDR3 is built from 16 residues. Germline V gene lookup returns CDR1 SEHNR and CDR2 FQNEAQ (reference sequence). Trimming took 0 bases from V and 6 from J; bases not matched to a gene: 6. CDR3 residues: CASSLASGSTPGELFF. The CDR3 DNA reads TGTGCCAGCAGCTTAGCCAGCGGGAGTACTCCCGGGGAGCTGTTTTTT.

The V call is TRBV27, the J call TRBJ1-2, with 7 bases lining up with TRBD1. CDR3 length: 13 amino acids. Germline CDR1 and CDR2: MNHEY and SMNVEV (reference sequence). V shed 5 bases, J shed 8 bases, and the junction held 8 bases outside the gene matches. The CDR3 is CASSPRTGQGYTF. DNA of the CDR3: TGTGCCAGCAGTCCCAGGACAGGACAGGGCTACACCTTC.

J is TRBJ1-1 and V is TRBV5-6; tentative D call: TRBD1 (5 bases). The CDR3 totals 15 residues. V shed 4 bases and J shed 0 bases, with 13 bases lying between them. In germline, CDR1 is SGHDT, CDR2 YYEEEE. For the CDR3, the DNA is TGTGCCAGCAGCACGGGACTTCGAATGAACACTGAAGCTTTCTTT. Translation gives CASSTGLRMNTEAFF. Full variable domain (rest looked up from reference TRBV5-6 and TRBJ1-1): DAGVTQSPTHLIKTRGQQVTLRCSPKSGHDTVSWYQQALGQGPQFIFQYYEEEERQRGNFPDRFSGHQFPNYSSELNVNALLLGDSALYLCASSTGLRMNTEAFFGQGTRLTVV.

V is TRBV19 and J is TRBJ2-7; TRBD1 might be the D (5 bases). Germline V lookup: CDR1 LNHDA, CDR2 SQIVND (reference sequence). V shed 4 bases and J shed 1 base, with 8 bases lying between them. This CDR3 is 13 amino acids long. The CDR3 nucleotides are TGTGCCAGTAGTAATCAGGGTTCCTACGAGCAGTACTTC. This translates into CASSNQGSYEQYF.

The chain joins TRBV27 to TRBJ1-2; TRBD1 matches at 10 bases. CDR1 MNHEY and CDR2 SMNVEV come from the germline V gene (reference sequence). The ends lost 5 bases at V and 6 bases at J; junction bases unmatched: 9. This CDR3 comprises 15 residues. In DNA form, the CDR3 reads TGTGCCAGCAGTCCACCGGGACAGGGGACTCATGGCTACACCTTC. Translated: CASSPPGQGTHGYTF.

This chain uses TRBV27 with TRBJ2-7; 7 bases match TRBD1. Per the germline V gene, CDR1 is MNHEY and CDR2 is SMNVEV (reference sequence). With V trimmed by 4 bases and J by 3 bases, 6 bases remained unmatched. This CDR3 has 14 amino acids. The DNA of the CDR3 is TGTGCCAGCAGTTCTCAGGCAGGGGGCTACGAGCAGTACTTC. Protein: CASSSQAGGYEQYF.